Listed here is a single T cell receptor beta chain. Its antigen is undetermined. The authors prepared UMI-labeled TRB cDNA libraries by 5' RACE. TCRdb reprocessed the 5' RACE reads; each CDR3 protein has one entry and no DNA is given. This sample carries roughly 71,000 distinct CDR3 sequences, with around 1.4% going to the ten biggest clones. The data are from a study of CXCR3-negative and CXCR3-positive naive CD8 T cells. Study-level background: A total of 120 million to 150 million TRB reads was generated, with about 1.5 +/- 0.3 million per library. Findings and caveats of the study: Comparison of naive subsets found surface CD5 to be comparable, and TCR strength was inferred on the basis of TRB CDR3 properties. The study found that naive CXCR3-negative and CXCR3-positive cells shared TRBV-TRBJ usage, while memory cells differed. Each naive subset displayed comparably high diversity, whereas memory CD8+ cells displayed much lower diversity.

The sequenced material came from naive CXCR3- CD8+ T cells from blood. Sample subset: CD45RO-CCR7+CD27+CD95- naive CD8+ T cells lacking CXCR3 (TNR3-). The source is a human donor in good health. Some clones in this sample may be carry-over from other donors' samples.

The CDR3 here is CASINRDRGHEQFF. This chain joins TRBV6-5 and TRBJ2-1; without DNA, the TCRdb call of TRBD1 cannot be checked. The CDR3 spans 14 residues. In germline, CDR1 is MNHEY, CDR2 SVGAGI.